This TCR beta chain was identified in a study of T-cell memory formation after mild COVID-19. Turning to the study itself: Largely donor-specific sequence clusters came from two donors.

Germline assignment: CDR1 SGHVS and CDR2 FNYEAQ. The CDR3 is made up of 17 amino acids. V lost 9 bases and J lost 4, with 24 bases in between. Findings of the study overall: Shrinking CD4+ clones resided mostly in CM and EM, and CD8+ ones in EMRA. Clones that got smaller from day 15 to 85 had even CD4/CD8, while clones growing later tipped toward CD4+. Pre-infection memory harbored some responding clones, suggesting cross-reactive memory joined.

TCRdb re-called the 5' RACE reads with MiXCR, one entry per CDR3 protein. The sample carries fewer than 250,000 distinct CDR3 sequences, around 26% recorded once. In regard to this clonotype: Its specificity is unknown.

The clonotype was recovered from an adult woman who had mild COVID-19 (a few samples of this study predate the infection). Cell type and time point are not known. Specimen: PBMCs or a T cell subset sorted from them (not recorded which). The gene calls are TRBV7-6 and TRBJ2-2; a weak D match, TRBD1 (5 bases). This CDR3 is CASLPVSPDSSTGELFF. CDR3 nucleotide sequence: TGTGCCAGTCTACCAGTTTCCCCAGACAGTTCCACCGGGGAGCTGTTTTTT.